This T cell receptor beta chain was recovered during a study of cytomegalovirus exposure and HLA in healthy donors. Trimming cost V 2 bases and J 4 bases, with 14 bases left between them. Germline CDR1 LNHDA, CDR2 SQIVND (reference sequence). This CDR3 region has 15 residues. It was with 60 Vbeta and 13 Jbeta primers that the PCR ran. Only in-frame clones appear in the TCRdb table, and some are missing; sequencing was by immunoSEQ multiplex PCR. The sample consists of about 160,000 clones, roughly 72% of them appearing once. The chain combines TRBV19 with TRBJ1-2; tentative D call: TRBD1 (5 bases). The sequence came from a man between 35 and 55 years old in good health and CMV-seronegative. Specimen: PBMCs. CDR3 region: CASSIHDGGTYGYTF. In nucleotides, the CDR3 is TGTGCCAGTAGTATACATGATGGGGGGACCTATGGCTACACCTTC.